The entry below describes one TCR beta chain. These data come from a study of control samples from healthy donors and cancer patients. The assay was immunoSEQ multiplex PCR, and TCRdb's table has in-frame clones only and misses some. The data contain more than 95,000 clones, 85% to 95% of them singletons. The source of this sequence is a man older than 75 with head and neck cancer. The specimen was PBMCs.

As DNA, the CDR3 is TGTGCCAGCAGTGGCAGCTCCTACAATGAGCAGTTCTTC. This sequence encodes CASSGSSYNEQFF. The gene calls are TRBV12-3 or TRBV12-4 and TRBJ2-1; D gene uncertain. The V end was cut by 5 bases, the J end by 0 bases, with 5 bases between. This CDR3 comprises 13 residues.